This T cell receptor (beta chain) stems from a study of blood T cell repertoires in COVID-19. Study background: The analysed material was cDNA or gDNA that came from T cells, B-cell-depleted T cells, or PBMCs.

Generated by immunoSEQ multiplex PCR, the TCRdb table keeps only in-frame clones and is missing some. The sample yields tens of thousands of clones, around four fifths seen once. The CDR3 is 12 residues long. The ends were cut back, 5 bases at V and 5 bases at J, with 7 bases in the middle. The rearrangement joins TRBV12-3 or TRBV12-4 to TRBJ2-1, with unresolved D. The receptor comes from a man in his sixties with active COVID-19. The sequencing input was peripheral blood. CDR3 in DNA: TGTGCCAGCAGTCCACAACACAATGAGCAGTTCTTC. It yields the protein CASSPQHNEQFF.